These 3 T cell receptor beta chains came from one sample sequenced in a study of blood T cell repertoires in COVID-19. Only in-frame clones appear in the TCRdb table, and some are missing; sequencing was by immunoSEQ multiplex PCR. The table lists under 300,000 clones, around 89% of them singletons, with roughly 10% in the top ten. The sequenced sample consisted of PBMCs or T cells enriched from blood (not recorded which). Every receptor here comes from a man aged 35 to 55 who had recovered from COVID-19.

This chain links TRBV7-2 with TRBJ2-1, with 7 bases aligning to TRBD1. Unmatched junction bases numbered 4, after V lost 5 bases and J lost 3 bases. CDR3 size: 14 residues. CDR1 is SGHTA and CDR2 is FQGNSA in the germline V gene. The CDR3 spells CASSTWDSYNEQFF. The CDR3 DNA is TGTGCCAGCAGCACCTGGGACAGCTACAATGAGCAGTTCTTC.

The chain couples TRBV7-9 to TRBJ2-7, with D possibly being TRBD1 (6 bases). The CDR3 contains 14 residues. V was cut by 1 base and J by 6 bases, with 13 bases left in between. Germline V CDR1 and CDR2: SEHNR, FQNEAQ (reference sequence). CDR3 DNA sequence: TGTGCCAGCAGCTTAGAAGGTAGCAGGGGCGAGCAGTACTTC. Translated, it gives CASSLEGSRGEQYF.

The chain employs TRBV5-8 and TRBJ2-3; the D gene is possibly TRBD2 (5 bases). The length of the CDR3 is 16 residues. Trimming cost V 4 bases and J 0 bases, with 15 bases left between them. Germline CDR1 is SGHTS and CDR2 is YDEGEE. CDR3 nucleotide sequence: TGTGCCAGCAGCCCCCGGGGATTATTTAGCACAGATACGCAGTATTTT. Translating gives CASSPRGLFSTDTQYF. The variable domain in full, completed from reference TRBV5-8 and TRBJ2-3, reads EAGVTQSPTHLIKTRGQQATLRCSPISGHTSVYWYQQALGLGLQFLLWYDEGEERNRGNFPPRFSGRQFPNYSSELNVNALELEDSALYLCASSPRGLFSTDTQYFGPGTRLTVL.